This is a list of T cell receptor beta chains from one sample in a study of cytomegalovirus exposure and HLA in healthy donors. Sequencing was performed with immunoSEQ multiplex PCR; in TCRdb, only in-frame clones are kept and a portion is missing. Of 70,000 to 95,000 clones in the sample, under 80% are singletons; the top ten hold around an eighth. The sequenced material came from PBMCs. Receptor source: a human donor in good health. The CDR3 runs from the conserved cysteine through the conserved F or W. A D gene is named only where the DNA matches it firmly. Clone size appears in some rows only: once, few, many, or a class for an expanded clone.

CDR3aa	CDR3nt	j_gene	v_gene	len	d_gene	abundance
CASSQNSYQPQHF	TGTGCCAGCAGCCAAAACAGCTATCAGCCCCAGCATTTT	TRBJ1-5	TRBV14	13	NA	NA
CASSSNQGGGSPLHF	TGTGCCAGCAGCTCAAACCAGGGCGGGGGCTCACCCCTCCACTTT	TRBJ1-6	TRBV7-2	15	NA	NA
CSVRGGEQFF	TGCAGCGTTAGGGGCGGTGAGCAGTTCTTC	TRBJ2-1	TRBV29-1	10	NA	NA
CASSLGGLLGELFF	TGTGCCAGCAGTCTGGGGGGACTCCTCGGGGAGCTGTTTTTT	TRBJ2-2	TRBV27	14	NA	NA
CASSHTLASGGDEQYF	TGTGCCAGCTCACACACCTTGGCCAGCGGGGGGGACGAGCAGTACTTC	TRBJ2-7	TRBV18	16	TRBD2	once
CASSLERRGGYNEQFF	TGTGCCAGCAGCTTAGAGCGGCGGGGGGGTTACAATGAGCAGTTCTTC	TRBJ2-1	TRBV7-9	16	TRBD2	NA
CASSPQRTYSYEQYF	TGTGCCAGCAGCCCCCAGCGCACATACTCCTACGAGCAGTACTTC	TRBJ2-7	TRBV6-5	15	NA	NA
CANNKAQGSMNTEAFF	TGTGCCAACAACAAGGCACAGGGCTCCATGAACACTGAAGCTTTCTTT	TRBJ1-1	TRBV2	16	NA	once
CASSVGGRGYNEQFF	TGTGCCAGCAGCGTCGGAGGACGGGGCTACAATGAGCAGTTCTTC	TRBJ2-1	TRBV7-6	15	NA	NA
CASILGMASEQETQYF	TGTGCCAGCATTTTAGGTATGGCTAGCGAACAAGAGACCCAGTACTTC	TRBJ2-5	TRBV9	16	NA	NA
CASSDGTRLYEQYF	TGTGCCAGCAGCGATGGAACTAGGCTCTACGAGCAGTACTTC	TRBJ2-7	TRBV9	14	NA	NA
CASSQTYGTEAFF	TGTGCCAGCAGCCAAACTTATGGCACTGAAGCTTTCTTT	TRBJ1-1	TRBV21-1	13	NA	NA
CASSDNGEGETQYF	TGTGCCAGCAGTGATAACGGGGAGGGAGAGACCCAGTACTTC	TRBJ2-5	TRBV25-1	14	TRBD2	NA
CASSPGRGPLQPQHF	TGCGCCAGCAGCCCTGGCAGGGGGCCTCTTCAGCCCCAGCATTTT	TRBJ1-5	TRBV4-1	15	TRBD1	NA
CASSKPKRQTSNQPQHF	TGTGCCAGCAGCAAGCCTAAAAGACAGACCAGCAATCAGCCCCAGCATTTT	TRBJ1-5	TRBV21-1	17	NA	NA
CAWIAQGPYGYTF	TGTGCCTGGATCGCACAGGGGCCCTATGGCTACACCTTC	TRBJ1-2	TRBV30	13	TRBD1	NA
CSASRRNEQFF	TGCAGTGCTAGTCGTCGGAATGAGCAGTTCTTC	TRBJ2-1	TRBV20-1	11	NA	NA
CSVDLGGTGWEYF	TGCAGCGTCGATTTGGGCGGGACAGGGTGGGAGTACTTC	TRBJ2-7	TRBV29-1	13	TRBD1	NA
CASSFLTGNGANVLTF	TGTGCCAGCAGCTTTCTGACAGGGAATGGGGCCAACGTCCTGACTTTC	TRBJ2-6	TRBV5-5	16	TRBD1	NA
CASSSQETQYF	TGTGCCAGCAGCTCACAAGAGACCCAGTACTTC	TRBJ2-5	TRBV9	11	NA	NA
CASSLTARDRGRGDEQYF	TGTGCCAGCAGCTTGACAGCTCGGGACAGGGGGCGCGGGGACGAGCAGTACTTC	TRBJ2-7	TRBV5-6	18	TRBD1	NA
CASSYRGVEEKLFF	TGTGCCAGCAGTTACCGGGGGGTAGAGGAAAAACTGTTTTTT	TRBJ1-4	TRBV6-6	14	NA	NA
CASSPWTGWTEAFF	TGTGCCAGCAGCCCCTGGACAGGGTGGACTGAAGCTTTCTTT	TRBJ1-1	TRBV5-6	14	TRBD1	NA
CASSDPAGGLYNEQFF	TGTGCCAGCAGTGATCCAGCGGGGGGGCTTTACAATGAGCAGTTCTTC	TRBJ2-1	TRBV6-1	16	TRBD2	NA
CASSQDPGQVGYTF	TGCGCCAGCAGCCAAGATCCCGGACAGGTCGGCTACACCTTC	TRBJ1-2	TRBV4-3	14	TRBD1	once
CASSQDAGTEAYEQYF	TGTGCCAGCAGCCAAGATGCCGGGACAGAGGCCTACGAGCAGTACTTC	TRBJ2-7	TRBV4-2	16	TRBD1	NA
CSSSFRGTEAFF	TGTTCCAGCAGCTTCAGGGGCACTGAAGCTTTCTTT	TRBJ1-1	TRBV7-9	12	NA	NA
CASSRTDYSNQPQHF	TGTGCCAGTAGTAGGACAGATTATAGCAATCAGCCCCAGCATTTT	TRBJ1-5	TRBV19	15	NA	NA
CASSAGRERRTEAFF	TGTGCCAGCAGTGCGGGGAGGGAAAGGCGCACTGAAGCTTTCTTT	TRBJ1-1	TRBV6-6	15	NA	NA
CASSFQGGDEKLFF	TGTGCCAGCAGCTTTCAAGGAGGGGATGAAAAACTGTTTTTT	TRBJ1-4	TRBV7-2	14	NA	NA
CASSPSLRGQSEKLFF	TGTGCCAGCTCACCCTCTTTAAGGGGTCAGAGTGAAAAACTGTTTTTT	TRBJ1-4	TRBV18	16	NA	NA
CASTPKTSDPEQYF	TGTGCCAGCACCCCGAAGACAAGTGATCCAGAGCAGTACTTC	TRBJ2-7	TRBV7-9	14	NA	NA
CASSEEDTYNSPLHF	TGTGCCAGCAGTGAAGAGGACACCTATAATTCACCCCTCCACTTT	TRBJ1-6	TRBV6-1	15	NA	NA
CASSVGGLAGGTTDTQYF	TGTGCCAGCAGCGTAGGTGGACTAGCGGGGGGAACGACAGATACGCAGTATTTT	TRBJ2-3	TRBV9	18	TRBD2	NA
CASSPHKFSGGASDEQYF	TGTGCCAGCTCACCGCACAAATTCTCCGGGGGGGCTTCGGACGAGCAGTACTTC	TRBJ2-7	TRBV18	18	TRBD2	once
CASSQEGAERTNSPLNF	TGCGCCAGCAGCCAAGAAGGGGCAGAGAGAACCAATTCACCCCTCAACTTT	TRBJ1-6	TRBV4-1	17	NA	NA
CASSPRDRVDETQYF	TGTGCCAGCAGCCCCCGGGACAGGGTCGATGAGACCCAGTACTTC	TRBJ2-5	TRBV4-2	15	TRBD1	NA
CASRPLAGGYSYNEQFF	TGTGCCAGCAGACCCCTAGCGGGGGGTTACTCCTACAATGAGCAGTTCTTC	TRBJ2-1	TRBV27	17	TRBD2	once
CASSFPTGGSSTEAFF	TGTGCCAGCAGCTTCCCCACAGGGGGGTCCAGCACTGAAGCTTTCTTT	TRBJ1-1	TRBV5-6	16	TRBD1	NA
CASSGQGAYEQYF	TGTGCCAGCAGCGGCCAGGGGGCCTACGAGCAGTACTTC	TRBJ2-7	TRBV9	13	TRBD1	NA
CASSGDRVAQPQHF	TGTGCCAGCAGTGGCGACAGGGTCGCTCAGCCCCAGCATTTT	TRBJ1-5	TRBV6-1	14	TRBD1	NA
CASSLTPRSTGSRYNEQFF	TGTGCCAGCAGCTTAACCCCGCGGTCAACAGGGAGCCGCTACAATGAGCAGTTCTTC	TRBJ2-1	TRBV11-2	19	NA	NA
CASSLGGGKAFF	TGTGCCAGCAGCTTAGGAGGGGGAAAGGCTTTCTTT	TRBJ1-1	TRBV11-1	12	NA	NA
CASSQDGLRLFF	TGCGCCAGCAGCCAAGATGGGCTAAGGCTGTTTTTT	TRBJ2-2	TRBV4-1	12	NA	once
CASSFATNYGYTF	TGTGCCAGCAGCTTTGCTACTAACTATGGCTACACCTTC	TRBJ1-2	TRBV7-8	13	NA	NA
CASSRTGRSNQPQHF	TGTGCCAGCAGCCGAACAGGGCGTAGCAATCAGCCCCAGCATTTT	TRBJ1-5	TRBV6-5	15	NA	few
CASSLGQGVDEQYF	TGTGCTAGCAGCTTAGGACAGGGGGTAGACGAGCAGTACTTC	TRBJ2-7	TRBV7-7	14	TRBD1	NA
CASSVGDSTYEQYF	TGTGCCAGCAGCGTAGGGGACAGTACCTACGAGCAGTACTTC	TRBJ2-7	TRBV9	14	TRBD1	NA
CASSLERGAQGYTF	TGTGCCAGCAGCTTGGAACGGGGGGCGCAGGGCTACACCTTC	TRBJ1-2	TRBV5-4	14	NA	NA
CSVEGGQGADGELFF	TGCAGCGTCGAAGGGGGACAGGGGGCGGACGGGGAGCTGTTTTTT	TRBJ2-2	TRBV29-1	15	TRBD1	NA
CASGSQGNLGYTF	TGTGCCAGCGGTTCGCAGGGGAATCTCGGCTACACCTTC	TRBJ1-2	TRBV7-2	13	NA	NA
CASSRGGQFNSPLHF	TGTGCCAGCAGCCGGGGCGGACAGTTTAATTCACCCCTCCACTTT	TRBJ1-6	TRBV13	15	NA	NA
CASSPVPRGYGYTF	TGCGCCAGCAGCCCAGTTCCCCGGGGCTATGGCTACACCTTC	TRBJ1-2	TRBV5-1	14	NA	NA
CASIGQGGNEQFF	TGTGCCAGCATCGGCCAGGGAGGAAATGAGCAGTTCTTC	TRBJ2-1	TRBV6-5	13	NA	NA
CASSTTGGGSDTQYF	TGCGCCAGCAGCACAACAGGGGGCGGGTCAGATACGCAGTATTTT	TRBJ2-3	TRBV4-1	15	TRBD1	NA